Here is one TCR beta chain with its context. Its matching antigen is unknown. The data stem from a study of shared clonotypes between healthy human individuals. Study in general: Samples came from a couple of female and a few male donors aged 18 to 49.

This was a deep-level run. An approximately 220 ng quantity of DNA, approximately 29,000 T cell genomes, went into the sorted-subset replicate PCRs. Some clones are missing from TCRdb's copy, which holds only in-frame ones; the method was immunoSEQ multiplex PCR. The table has under 2,000,000 clones, just under 95% seen once; the top ten hold approximately 1.2%. General study results and limits: What naive subsets generally showed was a larger estimated richness than memory subsets showed.

The CDR3 consists of 12 residues. Trimming took off 6 bases at V and 6 bases at J, with 8 bases between the two ends. The germline V gene has CDR1 MNHEY and CDR2 SVGAGI. Naive CD8 cells comprised CD45RO-negative, CCR7-positively selected cells, excluding terminally differentiated effector memory CD45RA+ cells. The chain combines TRBV6-5 with TRBJ2-2, with D tentatively TRBD2 (5 bases). The source material was naive CD8+ T cells sorted from blood. The TCR was taken from a man aged 18 to 29 in good health. CDR3 DNA sequence: TGTGCCAGCAGCCCCGGGGCCGGGGAGCTGTTTTTT. Its protein product is CASSPGAGELFF.